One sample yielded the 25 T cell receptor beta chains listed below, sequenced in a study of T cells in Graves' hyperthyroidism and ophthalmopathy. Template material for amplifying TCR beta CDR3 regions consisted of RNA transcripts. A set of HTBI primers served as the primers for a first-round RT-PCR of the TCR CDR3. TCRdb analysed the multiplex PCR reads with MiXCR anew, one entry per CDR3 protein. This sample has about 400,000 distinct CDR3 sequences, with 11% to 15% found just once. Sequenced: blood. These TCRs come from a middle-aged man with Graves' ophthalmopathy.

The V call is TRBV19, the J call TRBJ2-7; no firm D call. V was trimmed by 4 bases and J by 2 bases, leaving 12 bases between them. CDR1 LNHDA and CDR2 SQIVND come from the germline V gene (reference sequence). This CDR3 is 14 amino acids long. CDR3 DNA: TGTGCCAGTAGTACCTCGGACGGCACCTACGAGCAGTACTTC. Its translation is CASSTSDGTYEQYF.

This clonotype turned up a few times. DNA for the CDR3: TGCGCCAGCAGCCAAGGGTCGGTCTCTGGGGCCAACGTCCTGACTTTC. Amino acids: CASSQGSVSGANVLTF. This sequence joins TRBV4-1 and TRBJ2-6, with D unresolved. This CDR3 comprises 16 residues. Trimming left V 1 base short and J 0 bases short, with 7 bases between. Germline CDR1 reads MGHRA; CDR2 reads YSYEKL.

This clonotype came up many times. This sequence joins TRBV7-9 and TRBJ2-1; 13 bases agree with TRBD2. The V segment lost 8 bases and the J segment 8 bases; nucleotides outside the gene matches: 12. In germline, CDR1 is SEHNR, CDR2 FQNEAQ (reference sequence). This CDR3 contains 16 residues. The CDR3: CASADVGLAGYYEQFF. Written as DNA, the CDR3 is TGTGCCAGCGCTGATGTGGGACTAGCGGGATATTATGAGCAGTTCTTC.

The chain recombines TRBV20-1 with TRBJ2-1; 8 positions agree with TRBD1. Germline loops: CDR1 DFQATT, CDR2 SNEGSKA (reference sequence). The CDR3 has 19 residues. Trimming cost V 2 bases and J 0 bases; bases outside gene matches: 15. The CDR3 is CSARRPQGAVISSYNEQFF. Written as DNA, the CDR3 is TGCAGTGCTAGAAGGCCCCAGGGGGCGGTTATCAGCTCCTACAATGAGCAGTTCTTC.

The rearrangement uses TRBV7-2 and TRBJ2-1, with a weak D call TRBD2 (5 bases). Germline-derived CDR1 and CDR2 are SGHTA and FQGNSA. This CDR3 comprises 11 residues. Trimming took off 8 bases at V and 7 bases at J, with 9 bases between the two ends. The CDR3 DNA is TGTGCCAGCCGGAGGAGGAATGAGCAGTTCTTC. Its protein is CASRRRNEQFF.

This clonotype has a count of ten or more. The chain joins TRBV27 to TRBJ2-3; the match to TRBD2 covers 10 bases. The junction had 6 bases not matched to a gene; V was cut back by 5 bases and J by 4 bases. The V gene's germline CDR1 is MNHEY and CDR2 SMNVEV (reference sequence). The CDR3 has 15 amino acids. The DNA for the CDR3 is TGTGCCAGCAGTATTAGCGGGAGGATCGCAGATACGCAGTATTTT. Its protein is CASSISGRIADTQYF.

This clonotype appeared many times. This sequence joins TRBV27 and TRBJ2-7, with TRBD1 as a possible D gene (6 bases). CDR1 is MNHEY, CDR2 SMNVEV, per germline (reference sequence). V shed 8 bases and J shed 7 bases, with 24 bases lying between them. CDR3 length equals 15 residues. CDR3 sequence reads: CASASPGTQLREQYF. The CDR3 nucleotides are TGTGCCAGCGCCTCTCCCGGGACACAGCTACGGGAGCAGTACTTC.

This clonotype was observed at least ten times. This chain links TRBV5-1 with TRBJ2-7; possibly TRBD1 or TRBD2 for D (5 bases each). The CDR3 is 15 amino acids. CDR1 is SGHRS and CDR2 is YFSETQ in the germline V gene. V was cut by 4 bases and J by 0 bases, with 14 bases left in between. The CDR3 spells CASSLLGTDSYEQYF. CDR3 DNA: TGCGCCAGCAGCCTACTCGGGACCGACTCCTACGAGCAGTACTTC.

The CDR3 DNA reads TGTGCCAGCAGCGGGGGACTAGCGGTAGATACGCAGTATTTT. This codes for CASSGGLAVDTQYF. This sequence joins TRBV7-6 and TRBJ2-3, with TRBD2 identical over 11 bases. Trimming at V came to 5 bases and at J to 5 bases, leaving 3 bases not matched to a gene. Germline V gene sequence: CDR1 SGHVS, CDR2 FNYEAQ. CDR3 length: 14 residues.

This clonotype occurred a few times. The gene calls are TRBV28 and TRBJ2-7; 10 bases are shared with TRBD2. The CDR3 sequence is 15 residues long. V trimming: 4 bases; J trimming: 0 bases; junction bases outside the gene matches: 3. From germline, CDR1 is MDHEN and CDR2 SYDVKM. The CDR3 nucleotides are TGTGCCAGCAGTTCATCTAGCGGGAGCTCCTACGAGCAGTACTTC. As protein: CASSSSSGSSYEQYF.

The CDR3 here is CATSAGTGGWGETQYF. For the CDR3, the DNA is TGTGCCACCAGCGCCGGGACAGGGGGTTGGGGAGAGACCCAGTACTTC. The chain links TRBV15 to TRBJ2-5; 11 bases agree with TRBD1. V was clipped by 5 bases and J by 4 bases; unmatched bases: 9. The CDR3 loop spans 16 amino acids. Per germline, CDR1 LNHNV and CDR2 YYDKDF (reference sequence).

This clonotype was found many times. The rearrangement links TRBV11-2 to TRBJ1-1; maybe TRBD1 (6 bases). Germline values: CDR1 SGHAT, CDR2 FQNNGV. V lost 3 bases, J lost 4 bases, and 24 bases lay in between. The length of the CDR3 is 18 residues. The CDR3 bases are TGTGCCAGCAGCTTTAGGTCCCGCTTCGGGGGCCCGGGCACTGAAGCTTTCTTT. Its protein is CASSFRSRFGGPGTEAFF. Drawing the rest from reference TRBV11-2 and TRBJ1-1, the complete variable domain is EAGVAQSPRYKIIEKRQSVAFWCNPISGHATLYWYQQILGQGPKLLIQFQNNGVVDDSQLPKDRFSAERLKGVDSTLKIQPAKLEDSAVYLCASSFRSRFGGPGTEAFFGQGTRLTVV.

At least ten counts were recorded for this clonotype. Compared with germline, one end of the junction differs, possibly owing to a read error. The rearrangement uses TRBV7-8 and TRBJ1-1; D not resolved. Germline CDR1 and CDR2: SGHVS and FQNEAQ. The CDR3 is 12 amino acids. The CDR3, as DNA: TGTGCCAGCAGTTTAGCCGGGACTGAAGCTTTCTTT. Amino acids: CASSLAGTEAFF.

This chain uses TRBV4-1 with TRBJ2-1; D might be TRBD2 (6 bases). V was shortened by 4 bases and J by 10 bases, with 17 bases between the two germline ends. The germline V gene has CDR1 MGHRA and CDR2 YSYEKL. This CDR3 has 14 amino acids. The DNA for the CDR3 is TGCGCCAGCAGCCCGGCCCGGACTAACGAGGAGCAGTTCTTC. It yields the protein CASSPARTNEEQFF.

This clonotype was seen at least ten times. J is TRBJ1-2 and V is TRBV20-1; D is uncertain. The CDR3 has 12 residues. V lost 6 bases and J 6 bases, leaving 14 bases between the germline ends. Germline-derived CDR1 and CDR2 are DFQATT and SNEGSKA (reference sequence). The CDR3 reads CSAIDQDHGYTF. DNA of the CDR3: TGCAGTGCCATAGACCAAGACCATGGCTACACCTTC.

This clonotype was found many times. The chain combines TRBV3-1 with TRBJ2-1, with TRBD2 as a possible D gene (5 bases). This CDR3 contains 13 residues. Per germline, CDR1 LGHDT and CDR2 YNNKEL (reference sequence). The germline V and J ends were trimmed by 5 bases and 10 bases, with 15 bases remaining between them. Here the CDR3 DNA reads TGTGCCAGCAGCTCGGACGCGGGCAGCGAGCAGTTCTTC. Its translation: CASSSDAGSEQFF.

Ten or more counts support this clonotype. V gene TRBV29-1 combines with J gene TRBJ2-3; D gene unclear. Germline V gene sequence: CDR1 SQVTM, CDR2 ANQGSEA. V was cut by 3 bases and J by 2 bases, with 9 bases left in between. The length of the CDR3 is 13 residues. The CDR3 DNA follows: TGCAGCGTTGATTTCAGTGACACAGATACGCAGTATTTT. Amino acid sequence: CSVDFSDTDTQYF.

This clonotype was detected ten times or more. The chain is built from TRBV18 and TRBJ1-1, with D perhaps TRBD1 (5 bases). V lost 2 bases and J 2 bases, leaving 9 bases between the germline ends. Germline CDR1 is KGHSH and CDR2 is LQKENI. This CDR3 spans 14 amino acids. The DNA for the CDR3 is TGTGCCAGCTCACCAAGACAGACAAACACTGAAGCTTTCTTT. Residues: CASSPRQTNTEAFF. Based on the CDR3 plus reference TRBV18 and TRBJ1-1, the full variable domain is NAGVMQNPRHLVRRRGQEARLRCSPMKGHSHVYWYRQLPEEGLKFMVYLQKENIIDESGMPKERFSAEFPKEGPSILRIQQVVRGDSAAYFCASSPRQTNTEAFFGQGTRLTVV.

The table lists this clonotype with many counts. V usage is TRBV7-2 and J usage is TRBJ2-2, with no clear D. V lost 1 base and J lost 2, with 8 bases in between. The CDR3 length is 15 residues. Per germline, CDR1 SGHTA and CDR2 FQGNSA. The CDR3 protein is CASSLDRRNTGELFF. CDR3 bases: TGTGCCAGCAGCTTAGATAGGCGAAACACCGGGGAGCTGTTTTTT.

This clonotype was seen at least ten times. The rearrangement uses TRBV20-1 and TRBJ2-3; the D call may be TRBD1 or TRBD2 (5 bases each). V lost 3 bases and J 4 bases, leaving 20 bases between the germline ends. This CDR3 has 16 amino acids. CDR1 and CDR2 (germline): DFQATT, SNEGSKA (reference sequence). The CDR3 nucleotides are TGCAGTGCTAGCCGCATCCGGGACCTAGGAGCAGATACGCAGTATTTT. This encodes CSASRIRDLGADTQYF.

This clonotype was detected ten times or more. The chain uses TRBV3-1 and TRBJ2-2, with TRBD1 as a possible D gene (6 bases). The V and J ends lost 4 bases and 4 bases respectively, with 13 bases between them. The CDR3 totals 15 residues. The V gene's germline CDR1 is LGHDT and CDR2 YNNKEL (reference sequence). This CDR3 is CASSPRWTVTGELFF. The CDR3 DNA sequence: TGTGCCAGCAGCCCAAGATGGACAGTCACCGGGGAGCTGTTTTTT.

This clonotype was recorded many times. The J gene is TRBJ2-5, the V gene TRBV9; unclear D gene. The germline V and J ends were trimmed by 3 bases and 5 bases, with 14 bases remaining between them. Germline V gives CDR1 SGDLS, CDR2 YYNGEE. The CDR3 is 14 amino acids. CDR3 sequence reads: CASSGGPTRETQYF. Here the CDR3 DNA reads TGTGCCAGCAGCGGCGGCCCGACCAGGGAGACCCAGTACTTC.

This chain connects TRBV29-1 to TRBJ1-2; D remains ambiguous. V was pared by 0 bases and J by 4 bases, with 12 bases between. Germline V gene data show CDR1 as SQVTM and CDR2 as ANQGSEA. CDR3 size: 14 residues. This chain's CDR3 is CSVEDRQDRYGYTF. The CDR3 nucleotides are TGCAGCGTTGAAGATCGGCAGGACCGCTATGGCTACACCTTC.

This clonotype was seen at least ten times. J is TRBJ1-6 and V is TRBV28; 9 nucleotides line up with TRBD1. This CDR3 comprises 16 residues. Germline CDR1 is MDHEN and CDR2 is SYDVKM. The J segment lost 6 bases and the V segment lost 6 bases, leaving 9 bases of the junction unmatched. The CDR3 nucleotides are TGTGCCAGCAGCCTGGGACAGGGTTGGGGTAATTCACCCCTCCACTTT. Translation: CASSLGQGWGNSPLHF.

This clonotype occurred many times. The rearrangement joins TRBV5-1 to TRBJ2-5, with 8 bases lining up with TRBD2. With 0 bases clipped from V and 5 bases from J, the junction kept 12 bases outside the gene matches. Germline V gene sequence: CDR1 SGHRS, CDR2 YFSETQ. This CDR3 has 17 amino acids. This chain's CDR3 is CASSLGQLAAVGETQYF. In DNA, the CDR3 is TGCGCCAGCAGCTTGGGCCAACTAGCGGCAGTCGGGGAGACCCAGTACTTC.